Sequencing of this T cell receptor (beta chain) was carried out in a study of early T cells in non-severe SARS-CoV-2 infection. The TCR library protocol attached unique molecular identifiers to the individual cDNA molecules. TCRdb passed the 5' RACE reads through MiXCR, listing each CDR3 protein once. The profile shows 60,000 to 65,000 distinct CDR3 sequences, around 12% of them singletons. The CDR3 is 16 amino acids. Trimming removed 0 bases from V and 1 base from J, with 13 bases in between. Germline V CDR1 and CDR2: SGHRS, YFSETQ. General study findings and limits: Matching results from VDJdb favored anti-spike CD8 responses, leaving private and CD4 specificities undetected.

At least ten counts were recorded for this clonotype. Its target is unknown. The clonotype comes from an adult who was a healthcare worker with PCR-confirmed SARS-CoV-2 infection or an uninfected control (not recorded which). The chain joins TRBV5-1 to TRBJ1-1, with D perhaps matching TRBD1 (5 bases). The sample comprised whole blood. CDR3 region: CASSLERGAGNTEAFF. CDR3 sequence (DNA): TGCGCCAGCAGCTTGGAAAGGGGCGCGGGGAACACTGAAGCTTTCTTT.